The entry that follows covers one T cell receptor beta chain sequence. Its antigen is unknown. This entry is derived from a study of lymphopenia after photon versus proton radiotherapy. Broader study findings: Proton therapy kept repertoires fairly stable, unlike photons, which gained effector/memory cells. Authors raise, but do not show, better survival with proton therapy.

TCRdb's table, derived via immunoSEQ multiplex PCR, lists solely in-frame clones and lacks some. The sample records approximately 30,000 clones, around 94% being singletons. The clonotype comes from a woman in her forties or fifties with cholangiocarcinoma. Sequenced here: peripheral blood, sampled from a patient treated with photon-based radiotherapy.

The CDR3 DNA follows: TGTGCCAGCAGTGAACAACTAGCTCGGAACAATGAGCAGTTCTTC. Its protein product is CASSEQLARNNEQFF. The rearrangement uses TRBV6-1 and TRBJ2-1; TRBD2 might be the D (6 bases). Between the trimmed V and J ends, which lost 2 bases and 5 bases, there was a span of 13 bases. The germline V gene encodes CDR1 MNHNS and CDR2 SASEGT. CDR3 length: 15 amino acids.